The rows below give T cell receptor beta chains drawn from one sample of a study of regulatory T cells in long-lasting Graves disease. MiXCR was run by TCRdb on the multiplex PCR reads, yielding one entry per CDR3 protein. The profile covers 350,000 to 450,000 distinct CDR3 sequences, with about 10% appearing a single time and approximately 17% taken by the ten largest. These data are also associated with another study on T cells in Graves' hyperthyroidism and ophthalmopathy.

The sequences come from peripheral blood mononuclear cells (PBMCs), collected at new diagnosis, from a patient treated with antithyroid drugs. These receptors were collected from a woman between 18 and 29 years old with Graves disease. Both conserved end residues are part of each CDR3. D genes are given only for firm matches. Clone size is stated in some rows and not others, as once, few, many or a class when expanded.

DNA: TGTGCCAGCACCAGAACTCGAGGAGGCTACACCTTC
CDR3: CASTRTRGGYTF
V: TRBV12-3/TRBV12-4
D: NA
J: TRBJ1-2
size: many

DNA: TGCAGTGCTAGCAGGGACAGAGAGACCCAGTACTTC
CDR3: CSASRDRETQYF
V: TRBV20-1
D: TRBD1
J: TRBJ2-5
size: few

DNA: TGTGCCAGCAGGGCCCTGGGGCAGTACTTC
CDR3: CASRALGQYF
V: TRBV6-2/TRBV6-3
D: NA
J: TRBJ2-7
size: few

DNA: TGTGCCACCCAAAAGGGGGGCGGGAGGTCTGGGGCCAACGTCCTGACTTTC
CDR3: CATQKGGGRSGANVLTF
V: TRBV12-3/TRBV12-4
D: TRBD2
J: TRBJ2-6
size: many

DNA: TGTGCCAGCAGTGAGGACAGGGGGTTGAACACTGAAGCTTTCTTT
CDR3: CASSEDRGLNTEAFF
V: TRBV6-1
D: TRBD1
J: TRBJ1-1
size: many

DNA: TGTGCCAGCCTGGTTCTTCCGGGGGCTTGGGGAAACACCATATATTTT
CDR3: CASLVLPGAWGNTIYF
V: TRBV12-3/TRBV12-4
D: NA
J: TRBJ1-3
size: many

DNA: TGCAGCGTTGAAGAGGGCGGATATGGCTACACCTTC
CDR3: CSVEEGGYGYTF
V: TRBV29-1
D: NA
J: TRBJ1-2
size: many

DNA: TGTGCCAGCAGCTTCTTGACAGGGAATGAATACGAGCAGTACTTC
CDR3: CASSFLTGNEYEQYF
V: TRBV11-2
D: TRBD1
J: TRBJ2-7
size: NA

DNA: TGTGCCAGCTCACCTCAGCAGGGGGCTAGCAATCAGCCCCAGCATTTT
CDR3: CASSPQQGASNQPQHF
V: TRBV18
D: TRBD1
J: TRBJ1-5
size: many

DNA: TGTGCCAGCAGCCCCAGGACAGGGATTCCGACTGCTCAGTTCTTC
CDR3: CASSPRTGIPTAQFF
V: TRBV7-6
D: TRBD1
J: TRBJ2-1
size: few

DNA: TGTGCCAGCAGCAAAAACAGGGATCAGCCCCAGCATTTT
CDR3: CASSKNRDQPQHF
V: TRBV6-1
D: NA
J: TRBJ1-5
size: many

DNA: TGTGCCAGCAGTTACTCGCCGCAAAGGGTCCGGGGGTATTATAATTCACCCCTCCACTTT
CDR3: CASSYSPQRVRGYYNSPLHF
V: TRBV6-4
D: NA
J: TRBJ1-6
size: many

DNA: TGCGCCAGCAGCTTATCCGGCAGGGACCATTCCACCTTC
CDR3: CASSLSGRDHSTF
V: TRBV5-1
D: NA
J: TRBJ1-2
size: few

DNA: TGTGCCAGCAGCTCACCGGGACAGGGCTACGAGCAGTACTTC
CDR3: CASSSPGQGYEQYF
V: TRBV28
D: TRBD1
J: TRBJ2-7
size: many

DNA: TGTGCCAGCAGCTTGATGACAGAGTTGAACATTCAGTACTTC
CDR3: CASSLMTELNIQYF
V: TRBV7-9
D: NA
J: TRBJ2-4
size: many

DNA: TGTGCCAGCAGCTTCGTTGTAGGGCCAGACCAAGAGACCCAGTACTTC
CDR3: CASSFVVGPDQETQYF
V: TRBV5-8
D: NA
J: TRBJ2-5
size: few

DNA: TGTGCCAGCTCACCCGGACAGGGCTATACTAATGAAAAACTGTTTTTT
CDR3: CASSPGQGYTNEKLFF
V: TRBV18
D: TRBD1
J: TRBJ1-4
size: NA

DNA: TGTGCCAGCCAACCCGAACCGACAGCAGTCACCGGGGAGCTGTTTTTT
CDR3: CASQPEPTAVTGELFF
V: TRBV5-5
D: NA
J: TRBJ2-2
size: many

DNA: TGTGCCAGCAGTGCTTCTGGGACAAGCCCCGTAAAACTGTTTTTT
CDR3: CASSASGTSPVKLFF
V: TRBV27
D: NA
J: TRBJ1-4
size: NA

DNA: TGTGCCTGGTCACCAGCGGGGCCCTCCTACAATGAGCAGTTCTTC
CDR3: CAWSPAGPSYNEQFF
V: TRBV30
D: TRBD2
J: TRBJ2-1
size: NA

DNA: TGTGCCAGCAGCCTGGGGGGGGGACTGCTCACCTACGAGCAGTACTTC
CDR3: CASSLGGGLLTYEQYF
V: TRBV14
D: TRBD2
J: TRBJ2-7
size: NA

DNA: TGTGCCACCAGCAGAGATGAGACAGGGAGCACTGAAGCTTTCTTT
CDR3: CATSRDETGSTEAFF
V: TRBV15
D: TRBD1
J: TRBJ1-1
size: few

DNA: TGTGCCAGCAGTTACGAGAGCGCCGGGGAGCTGTTTTTT
CDR3: CASSYESAGELFF
V: TRBV6-9
D: NA
J: TRBJ2-2
size: few

DNA: TGTGCCAGCAGAAAGCGGGATCATACGCAGTATTTT
CDR3: CASRKRDHTQYF
V: TRBV6-2/TRBV6-3
D: TRBD2
J: TRBJ2-3
size: many

DNA: TGTGCCAGCAGTCCGTCCTGGTCCTCTAGCACAGATACGCAGTATTTT
CDR3: CASSPSWSSSTDTQYF
V: TRBV27
D: NA
J: TRBJ2-3
size: many

DNA: TGTGCCAGCAGTTCGATCAGGGGGAGGGCCGATCAGCCCCAGCATTTT
CDR3: CASSSIRGRADQPQHF
V: TRBV27
D: TRBD1
J: TRBJ1-5
size: NA

DNA: TGTGCCAGCAGGACGGCAGGGAGGATCGAGACCCAGTACTTC
CDR3: CASRTAGRIETQYF
V: TRBV12-3/TRBV12-4
D: NA
J: TRBJ2-5
size: many

DNA: TGTGCCAGCAGTACTTATAAGGGGACAGGGGCTAACACCGGGGAGCTGTTTTTT
CDR3: CASSTYKGTGANTGELFF
V: TRBV12-3/TRBV12-4
D: TRBD1
J: TRBJ2-2
size: few

DNA: TGTGCCAGCAGTTTATCCTCGGGAGGGGGCTTTTTGACTGAAGCTTTCTTT
CDR3: CASSLSSGGGFLTEAFF
V: TRBV27
D: TRBD1
J: TRBJ1-1
size: many

DNA: TGTGCCAGCAGCTTTCGGGACAGAAAATATTCACCCCTCCACTTT
CDR3: CASSFRDRKYSPLHF
V: TRBV7-9
D: TRBD1
J: TRBJ1-6
size: many

DNA: TGTGCCAGCCTTACCACAGGGGACTACTATGGCTACACCTTC
CDR3: CASLTTGDYYGYTF
V: TRBV6-1
D: TRBD1
J: TRBJ1-2
size: NA

DNA: TGCGCCAGCAGTGAAACTCCGGCAGGGAGCTCCTACAATGAGCAGTTCTTC
CDR3: CASSETPAGSSYNEQFF
V: TRBV10-2
D: NA
J: TRBJ2-1
size: NA

DNA: TGCAGTGCTAGAGATCTCGGCGGGGGGAATTCACCCCTCCACTTT
CDR3: CSARDLGGGNSPLHF
V: TRBV20-1
D: NA
J: TRBJ1-6
size: many